These 13 T cell receptor beta chains were sequenced from one sample in a study of PD-1 blockade in classical Hodgkin lymphoma. Sequencing used immunoSEQ multiplex PCR; TCRdb keeps in-frame clones, though not all of them. Of around 37,000 clones listed, about 94% were seen once; the top ten hold 0.25% to 0.3%. The time point is: cycle 4 day 1 (C4D1), after about 6 weeks of nivolumab. Every patient had relapsed following autologous stem cell transplantation, and cohorts differed in brentuximab vedotin exposure. Negative magnetic selection isolated CD4+ T cells from thawed PBMCs. Sequencing used CD4+ T cells from blood, obtained before the fourth cycle of nivolumab. The receptors shown here come from a human donor with classical Hodgkin lymphoma.

The V and J genes are TRBV11-3 and TRBJ2-3; D remains unclear. This CDR3 region has 13 residues. Germline V lookup: CDR1 SGHNT, CDR2 YENEEA. Trimming left V 6 bases short and J 3 bases short, with 10 bases between. The CDR3 DNA follows: TGTGCCAGCAGTGGTTGGGGTACAGATACGCAGTATTTT. Amino acids: CASSGWGTDTQYF.

The chain couples TRBV6-1 to TRBJ1-1; D is possibly TRBD1 (5 bases). Germline-derived CDR1 and CDR2 are MNHNS and SASEGT. Deletions cut 6 bases from V and 4 bases from J, with 9 bases between. The CDR3 loop spans 12 amino acids. The CDR3 coding sequence is TGTGCCAGCAGGTTCGGGGGCACTGAAGCTTTCTTT. This translates into CASRFGGTEAFF.

Here the CDR3 reads CASSLGLNTGELFF. The CDR3 DNA sequence: TGCGCCAGCAGCTTGGGCTTAAACACCGGGGAGCTGTTTTTT. This chain joins TRBV5-1 and TRBJ2-2; D gene uncertain. The CDR3 sequence is 14 residues long. Germline CDR1 reads SGHRS; CDR2 reads YFSETQ. Trimming stripped 0 bases from V and 2 bases from J, with 5 bases between.

The J gene is TRBJ2-1, the V gene TRBV28, with 14 bases identical to TRBD2. V was clipped by 5 bases and J by 9 bases; unmatched bases: 6. The CDR3 length is 15 residues. Per the germline V gene, CDR1 is MDHEN and CDR2 is SYDVKM. The CDR3 is CASSTGLAGGTEQFF. DNA for the CDR3: TGTGCCAGCAGTACCGGACTAGCGGGAGGCACTGAGCAGTTCTTC.

The rearrangement joins TRBV6-4 to TRBJ1-1, with TRBD1 as a possible D gene (5 bases). Germline V gene lookup returns CDR1 MRHNA and CDR2 SNTAGT. The V end was cut by 6 bases, the J end by 1 base, with 9 bases between. The CDR3 runs 13 residues. The CDR3 loop reads CASRATANTEAFF. The CDR3, as DNA: TGTGCCAGCAGAGCGACAGCGAACACTGAAGCTTTCTTT.

The rearrangement joins TRBV11-1 to TRBJ2-3, with TRBD2 matching 10 bases. This CDR3 is 15 amino acids long. Germline CDR1 is SGHAT and CDR2 is FQDESV (reference sequence). The J segment lost 5 bases and the V segment lost 1 base, leaving 3 bases of the junction unmatched. The CDR3 loop is CASSLGAGGKDTQYF. CDR3 DNA: TGTGCCAGCAGCTTAGGAGCGGGGGGGAAAGATACGCAGTATTTT.

V is TRBV28 and J is TRBJ2-7, with 10 bases that match TRBD2. Germline CDR1 is MDHEN and CDR2 is SYDVKM. The V and J ends lost 2 bases and 6 bases, in that order; junction bases with no gene match: 4. The CDR3 loop spans 14 amino acids. The chain's CDR3 is CASSLSLAGVEQYF. The CDR3 DNA reads TGTGCCAGCAGTTTAAGCCTAGCGGGAGTCGAGCAGTACTTC.

This clone came up once. This chain links TRBV5-1 with TRBJ2-2; 13 nucleotides match TRBD2. Trimming removed 0 bases from V and 0 bases from J; junction bases left unmatched: 2. This CDR3 is 18 amino acids long. CDR1 and CDR2 from the germline V gene are SGHRS and YFSETQ. The CDR3 bases are TGCGCCAGCAGCTTGGCGGGACTAGCGGGGACGAACACCGGGGAGCTGTTTTTT. Its translation: CASSLAGLAGTNTGELFF.

The rearrangement links TRBV11-2 to TRBJ2-5, with D hard to call. The germline V gene encodes CDR1 SGHAT and CDR2 FQNNGV. This CDR3 has 15 amino acids. The ends were cut back, 2 bases at V and 4 bases at J, with 14 bases in the middle. The CDR3 here is CASSLFPTSGETQYF. For the CDR3, the DNA is TGTGCCAGCAGCTTATTTCCAACTTCAGGAGAGACCCAGTACTTC.

V usage is TRBV6-4 and J usage is TRBJ1-2; 9 bases map to TRBD1. V was pared by 6 bases and J by 5 bases, with 4 bases of the junction left unmatched. Germline loops: CDR1 MRHNA, CDR2 SNTAGT. The CDR3 consists of 13 residues. The CDR3 sequence is CASRGQGAYGYTF. Here the CDR3 DNA reads TGTGCCAGCAGGGGACAGGGCGCTTATGGCTACACCTTC.

This chain links TRBV28 with TRBJ1-1, with D unresolved. The V gene lost 5 bases and the J gene lost 8 bases, with 6 bases spanning the gap. CDR3 length equals 10 residues. CDR1 and CDR2 from the germline V gene are MDHEN and SYDVKM. This CDR3 is CASSNAEAFF. As DNA, the CDR3 is TGTGCCAGCAGTAATGCAGAAGCTTTCTTT.

The rearrangement joins TRBV5-1 to TRBJ2-1, with 10 bases that match TRBD1. After removal of 4 bases from V and 2 bases from J, the junction contained 6 bases not matched to a gene. Looked up from germline, CDR1 is SGHRS and CDR2 is YFSETQ. The CDR3 runs 16 residues. The CDR3 DNA is TGCGCCAGCAGCCCGGGGGACAGGGGCCCCTACAATGAGCAGTTCTTC. It codes for CASSPGDRGPYNEQFF.

The rearrangement uses TRBV30 and TRBJ1-2; D is unresolved. The germline gives CDR1 GTSNPN, CDR2 SVGIG (reference sequence). The length of the CDR3 is 11 residues. Trimming pared 0 bases from V and 7 bases from J, leaving 6 bases between. CDR3 bases: TGTGCCTGGAGTGTTGGTCGTGGCTACACCTTC. This translates into CAWSVGRGYTF.